This TCR beta chain is drawn from a study of T cells in narcolepsy. Broader study findings: Healthy controls reportedly lacked the autoreactive clonotypes serially found in patients' blood.

TCRdb keeps only in-frame clones here, not all; method: immunoSEQ multiplex PCR. The sample lists more than 30,000 clones, roughly 87% occurring once. As to this clone: The antigen is unknown.

This CDR3 has 19 amino acids. V lost 5 bases and J lost 3; bases outside the gene matches: 18. The germline CDR1 and CDR2 sequences are SGDLS and YYNGEE. The sequence was obtained from a human donor with narcolepsy. The material sequenced was CD45RA- memory CD4+ T cells from PBMCs. V gene TRBV9 combines with J gene TRBJ1-3, with TRBD1 matching over 9 bases. The CDR3 coding sequence is TGTGCCAGCAGTGTGAAACACTCTACTACAGGGGGCGTTGGAAACACCATATATTTT. Encoded protein: CASSVKHSTTGGVGNTIYF.